The sequence of this T cell receptor beta chain was determined in a study of molecular identifiers for immune sequencing clone quantification. Study-level findings and limits: Underestimation of highly expanded clone sizes could arise where identical TCR molecules share a barcode.

Comments on this clonotype: Its antigen remains unidentified.

TCRdb ran MiXCR on the PCR reads and lists one entry per CDR3 protein. In the table there are about 330,000 distinct CDR3 sequences, 24% of which are singletons. The CDR3 totals 15 residues. Per germline, CDR1 MNHEY and CDR2 SMNVEV (reference sequence). The ends lost 5 bases at V and 4 bases at J; junction bases unmatched: 9. Source material: naive CD8+ T cells from blood, with Jurkat cell RNA spiked in. Subset of the sample: FACS-sorted CD8+CD4-CCR7+CD45RA+ naive T cells. The gene calls are TRBV27 and TRBJ2-3; the match to TRBD1 covers 7 bases. The origin of this receptor is a human donor in good health. Some libraries in this study had Jurkat cell RNA spiked in. The CDR3 loop is CASSRYRGVADTQYF. The DNA of the CDR3 is TGTGCCAGCAGTCGGTACAGGGGAGTGGCAGATACGCAGTATTTT.